A selection of T cell receptor beta chains follows, all from one sample in a study of human T cells and chemical hapten exposure. TCRdb reanalysed the RACE reads using MiXCR and keeps one entry per CDR3 protein. In the table there are over 80,000 distinct CDR3 sequences, 11% of which are singletons. The sequencing here drew on whole blood, taken in connection with sensitization to the hapten diphenylcyclopropenone (DPC). These receptors all come from a woman aged 25 to 39 with alopecia areata. Some clones in this sample may be carry-over from other donors' samples. Each CDR3 is given with its conserved first and last residue. A D gene is named only where the DNA matches it firmly. Rows may omit the clone size; those that give it use once, few, many or a size class.

v_gene: TRBV7-9; abundance: NA; j_gene: TRBJ2-7; d_gene: NA; CDR3nt: TGTGCCAGCAGCATAAGACTGAGTACCGAGCAGTACTTC; CDR3aa: CASSIRLSTEQYF
v_gene: TRBV11-2; abundance: many; j_gene: TRBJ2-1; d_gene: TRBD2; CDR3nt: TGTGCCAGCAGCTTACTCCTAGCGGGGACCACCGATGAGCAGTTCTTC; CDR3aa: CASSLLLAGTTDEQFF
v_gene: TRBV12-2; abundance: few; j_gene: TRBJ2-1; d_gene: NA; CDR3nt: TGTGCAAGTCGCTTAGCCCCGTCTAGCTCTCATGAGCAGTTCTTC; CDR3aa: CASRLAPSSSHEQFF
v_gene: TRBV28; abundance: many; j_gene: TRBJ2-7; d_gene: NA; CDR3nt: TGTGCCAGCAGTCCTCCGACAGAAAATTCCTACGAGCAGTACTTC; CDR3aa: CASSPPTENSYEQYF
v_gene: TRBV12-3/TRBV12-4; abundance: many; j_gene: TRBJ1-1; d_gene: NA; CDR3nt: TGTGCCAGCAGTTTAGGACCCCAACGACTCGACATGAACACTGAAGCTTTCTTT; CDR3aa: CASSLGPQRLDMNTEAFF
v_gene: TRBV6-2/TRBV6-3; abundance: NA; j_gene: TRBJ2-2; d_gene: TRBD2; CDR3nt: TGTGCCAGCAGTTTCCGACTAGCCGCGAACACCGGGGGGCTGTTTTTT; CDR3aa: CASSFRLAANTGGLFF
v_gene: TRBV11-2; abundance: many; j_gene: TRBJ2-5; d_gene: NA; CDR3nt: TGTGCCAGCAGCTTGAACAGCTGGGCGGAGACCCAGTACTTC; CDR3aa: CASSLNSWAETQYF
v_gene: TRBV6-2/TRBV6-3; abundance: few; j_gene: TRBJ1-1; d_gene: NA; CDR3nt: TGTGCCAGCAGTTACTCCGCGGAGAACACTGAAGCTTTCTTT; CDR3aa: CASSYSAENTEAFF
v_gene: TRBV5-1; abundance: NA; j_gene: TRBJ2-7; d_gene: NA; CDR3nt: TGCGCCAGCAGTCACCACCCGGACGGATCCTACGAGCAGTACTTC; CDR3aa: CASSHHPDGSYEQYF
v_gene: TRBV11-2; abundance: NA; j_gene: TRBJ2-5; d_gene: NA; CDR3nt: TGTGCCAGCAGCCATTTACTAGTACAACAAGAGACCCAGTACTTC; CDR3aa: CASSHLLVQQETQYF
v_gene: TRBV7-2; abundance: NA; j_gene: TRBJ2-4; d_gene: NA; CDR3nt: TGTGCCAGCAGCTTAGATGGCAAAAACATTCAGTACTTC; CDR3aa: CASSLDGKNIQYF
v_gene: TRBV18; abundance: NA; j_gene: TRBJ1-2; d_gene: TRBD1; CDR3nt: TGTGCCAGCTCTCCTGGTACCGACAGGGACTATGGCTACACCTTC; CDR3aa: CASSPGTDRDYGYTF
v_gene: TRBV14; abundance: many; j_gene: TRBJ2-1; d_gene: NA; CDR3nt: TGTGCCAGCAGCCAGACAGGTGGAAGTGGTGATGAGCAGTTCTTC; CDR3aa: CASSQTGGSGDEQFF
v_gene: TRBV7-6; abundance: NA; j_gene: TRBJ2-7; d_gene: NA; CDR3nt: TGTGCCAGCAGCTTAGCTACCCTTTCCGCGGATACTGTATACGAGCAGTACTTC; CDR3aa: CASSLATLSADTVYEQYF
v_gene: TRBV7-2; abundance: many; j_gene: TRBJ2-7; d_gene: TRBD2; CDR3nt: TGTGCCAGCAGCTTTGCGGGGGACGAGCAGTACTTC; CDR3aa: CASSFAGDEQYF
v_gene: TRBV11-2; abundance: many; j_gene: TRBJ1-1; d_gene: NA; CDR3nt: TGTGCCAGCAGCTCCCCCCGATTCACTGAAGCTTTCTTT; CDR3aa: CASSSPRFTEAFF
v_gene: TRBV10-2; abundance: few; j_gene: TRBJ1-1; d_gene: NA; CDR3nt: TGCGCCAGCATCCAGGGGAACACTGAAGCTTTCTTT; CDR3aa: CASIQGNTEAFF
v_gene: TRBV2; abundance: few; j_gene: TRBJ2-1; d_gene: NA; CDR3nt: TGTGCCAGCAGTGCTTCCCCAAGCTCCTACAATGAGCAGTTCTTC; CDR3aa: CASSASPSSYNEQFF
v_gene: TRBV29-1; abundance: few; j_gene: TRBJ2-1; d_gene: TRBD2; CDR3nt: TGCAGCGTTGATCCGACTAGCGGGAGCTCCTACAATGAGCAGTTCTTC; CDR3aa: CSVDPTSGSSYNEQFF
v_gene: TRBV29-1; abundance: many; j_gene: TRBJ2-2; d_gene: NA; CDR3nt: TGCAGCGTTTTTCTTCAAGCCGGGGAGCTGTTTTTT; CDR3aa: CSVFLQAGELFF
v_gene: TRBV20-1; abundance: NA; j_gene: TRBJ2-3; d_gene: NA; CDR3nt: TGCAGTGCTAGGCGGAGGGGCACAGATACGCAGTATTTT; CDR3aa: CSARRRGTDTQYF
v_gene: TRBV5-5; abundance: NA; j_gene: TRBJ2-2; d_gene: TRBD1; CDR3nt: TGTGCCAGCAGCTTATCTACAGGGGGCGTGATCACCGGGGAGCTGTTTTTT; CDR3aa: CASSLSTGGVITGELFF
v_gene: TRBV18; abundance: NA; j_gene: TRBJ2-5; d_gene: TRBD1; CDR3nt: TGTGCCAGCTCCCCCGGAGGGACAGGGGGCACCCAAGAGACCCAGTACTTC; CDR3aa: CASSPGGTGGTQETQYF
v_gene: TRBV7-9; abundance: NA; j_gene: TRBJ2-5; d_gene: NA; CDR3nt: TGTGCCAGCAGCCCGAGGACCGCACTCGAGACCCAGTACTTC; CDR3aa: CASSPRTALETQYF
v_gene: TRBV9; abundance: many; j_gene: TRBJ2-3; d_gene: NA; CDR3nt: TGTGCCAGCAGCGTAGTAGAGGGAAAGGATACGCAGTATTTT; CDR3aa: CASSVVEGKDTQYF
v_gene: TRBV28; abundance: NA; j_gene: TRBJ2-7; d_gene: NA; CDR3nt: TGTGCCAGCAGCCTCTCTGGGAGGTACGAGCAGTACTTC; CDR3aa: CASSLSGRYEQYF
v_gene: TRBV5-1; abundance: few; j_gene: TRBJ1-2; d_gene: NA; CDR3nt: TGCGCCAGCAGGAACTACAGGGATGTGGGCTATGGCTACACCTTC; CDR3aa: CASRNYRDVGYGYTF
v_gene: TRBV7-2; abundance: NA; j_gene: TRBJ1-2; d_gene: NA; CDR3nt: TGTGCCAGCAGCTTAGCGCCGGGAAACAACTATGGCTACACCTTC; CDR3aa: CASSLAPGNNYGYTF
v_gene: TRBV28; abundance: many; j_gene: TRBJ2-4; d_gene: TRBD2; CDR3nt: TGTGCCAGCAGTCGGAGACTAGCGGGAAAGGGGGGAAACATTCAGTACTTC; CDR3aa: CASSRRLAGKGGNIQYF
v_gene: TRBV6-1; abundance: many; j_gene: TRBJ2-3; d_gene: NA; CDR3nt: TGTGCCAGCAGTACCCAGGGGACAGATACGCAGTATTTT; CDR3aa: CASSTQGTDTQYF
v_gene: TRBV29-1; abundance: many; j_gene: TRBJ2-1; d_gene: TRBD2; CDR3nt: TGCAGCGTTAAGCGGGAGAGCATTCTCAATGAGCAGTTCTTC; CDR3aa: CSVKRESILNEQFF
v_gene: TRBV4-2; abundance: few; j_gene: TRBJ1-6; d_gene: NA; CDR3nt: TGTGCCAGCAGCCAAGAACGCCTGGGGGTGGCAGTGTATAATTCACCCCTCCACTTT; CDR3aa: CASSQERLGVAVYNSPLHF
v_gene: TRBV10-1; abundance: NA; j_gene: TRBJ1-2; d_gene: NA; CDR3nt: TGCGCCAGCAGTGAGGATTCAAGACCAGTACTCTATGGCTACACCTTC; CDR3aa: CASSEDSRPVLYGYTF
v_gene: TRBV28; abundance: few; j_gene: TRBJ1-1; d_gene: NA; CDR3nt: TGTGCCAGCAGTATGACGGTCAACACTGAAGCTTTCTTT; CDR3aa: CASSMTVNTEAFF
v_gene: TRBV7-6; abundance: NA; j_gene: TRBJ2-2; d_gene: NA; CDR3nt: TGTGCCAGCAGCCCAGGTCCTCCGACTAGTAACACCGGGGAGCTGTTTTTT; CDR3aa: CASSPGPPTSNTGELFF
v_gene: TRBV12-3/TRBV12-4; abundance: once; j_gene: TRBJ1-1; d_gene: NA; CDR3nt: TGTGCCAGCAGCACGACGGGGAACACTGAAGCTTTCTTT; CDR3aa: CASSTTGNTEAFF
v_gene: TRBV11-2; abundance: many; j_gene: TRBJ1-2; d_gene: NA; CDR3nt: TGTGCCAGCAGCCCCCAGGGGAGCTATGGCTACACCTTC; CDR3aa: CASSPQGSYGYTF
v_gene: TRBV4-2; abundance: NA; j_gene: TRBJ1-4; d_gene: TRBD1; CDR3nt: TGTGCCAGCAGCCAAGATCCCACAGGGGGGAATGAAAAACTGTTTTTT; CDR3aa: CASSQDPTGGNEKLFF
v_gene: TRBV6-5; abundance: many; j_gene: TRBJ2-7; d_gene: NA; CDR3nt: TGTGCCAGCAGTTTGACCAGCGAGAAGTACGAGCAGTACTTC; CDR3aa: CASSLTSEKYEQYF
v_gene: TRBV2; abundance: NA; j_gene: TRBJ1-5; d_gene: NA; CDR3nt: TGTGCCAGCAGTGCAAGGGCAGGAGATCAGCCCCAGCATTTT; CDR3aa: CASSARAGDQPQHF
v_gene: TRBV9; abundance: many; j_gene: TRBJ2-3; d_gene: NA; CDR3nt: TGTGCCAGCAGCGGAGACACAGATACGCAGTATTTT; CDR3aa: CASSGDTDTQYF
v_gene: TRBV7-3; abundance: many; j_gene: TRBJ1-1; d_gene: NA; CDR3nt: TGTGCCAGCAGCTTAAAAGCGACGGGACCCACTGAAGCTTTCTTT; CDR3aa: CASSLKATGPTEAFF
v_gene: TRBV7-9; abundance: many; j_gene: TRBJ2-3; d_gene: NA; CDR3nt: TGTGCCAGCAGCTTACAGTATTTT; CDR3aa: CASSLQYF
v_gene: TRBV3-1; abundance: many; j_gene: TRBJ2-1; d_gene: TRBD2; CDR3nt: TGTGCCAGCAGCCAAGATTCCCCATATGGACTAGCGGTTGACAATGAGCAGTTCTTC; CDR3aa: CASSQDSPYGLAVDNEQFF